These T cell receptor beta chains were read from a single sample in a study of OX40 agonist ivuxolimab in advanced cancers. Sequencing was performed with immunoSEQ multiplex PCR; in TCRdb, only in-frame clones are kept and a portion is missing. The sample has some 80,000 clones, roughly 90% seen once. The sample consisted of CD4+ or CD8+ T cells sorted from blood, taken in a trial of the OX40 agonist ivuxolimab. These receptors originate from an adult with an advanced solid tumor such as melanoma, head and neck, liver or kidney cancer. Both conserved end residues are part of each CDR3. The D gene is left open where the match is weak. A row's size may be missing; if present it is once, few, many or a size class.

clone size: -
V gene: TRBV6-6
D gene: -
J gene: TRBJ2-3
CDR3 length: 14
CDR3 protein: CASSYGPGTDTQYF
CDR3 DNA: TGTGCCAGCAGTTATGGTCCGGGCACAGATACGCAGTATTTT

clone size: -
V gene: TRBV5-4
D gene: TRBD1
J gene: TRBJ2-5
CDR3 length: 14
CDR3 protein: CASSLKGTEETQYF
CDR3 DNA: TGTGCCAGCAGCTTGAAGGGGACAGAAGAGACCCAGTACTTC

clone size: -
V gene: TRBV9
D gene: TRBD2
J gene: TRBJ2-3
CDR3 length: 16
CDR3 protein: CASSVPMSGGKDTQYF
CDR3 DNA: TGTGCCAGCAGCGTCCCTATGAGCGGGGGGAAAGATACGCAGTATTTT

clone size: -
V gene: TRBV19
D gene: -
J gene: TRBJ1-2
CDR3 length: 15
CDR3 protein: CASSISRVGDYGYTF
CDR3 DNA: TGTGCCAGTAGTATATCACGGGTCGGAGACTATGGCTACACCTTC

clone size: once
V gene: TRBV6-5
D gene: -
J gene: TRBJ2-7
CDR3 length: 15
CDR3 protein: CASSLPGEGSHEQYF
CDR3 DNA: TGTGCCAGCAGTTTACCCGGAGAGGGGTCCCACGAGCAGTACTTC

clone size: -
V gene: TRBV10-3
D gene: -
J gene: TRBJ2-3
CDR3 length: 19
CDR3 protein: CAISGVLGEGRRGTDTQYF
CDR3 DNA: TGTGCCATCAGTGGGGTCTTGGGAGAGGGCCGTCGGGGCACAGATACGCAGTATTTT

clone size: -
V gene: TRBV11-3
D gene: -
J gene: TRBJ2-2
CDR3 length: 14
CDR3 protein: CASSPRRGTGELFF
CDR3 DNA: TGTGCCAGCAGCCCCCGCCGAGGCACCGGGGAGCTGTTTTTT

clone size: once
V gene: TRBV18
D gene: -
J gene: TRBJ1-1
CDR3 length: 11
CDR3 protein: CASSPTGAAFF
CDR3 DNA: TGTGCCAGCTCACCAACCGGGGCGGCTTTCTTT

clone size: -
V gene: TRBV7-6
D gene: -
J gene: TRBJ2-5
CDR3 length: 14
CDR3 protein: CASSSTQDYETQYF
CDR3 DNA: TGTGCCAGCAGCTCGACCCAGGACTATGAGACCCAGTACTTC

clone size: -
V gene: TRBV19
D gene: TRBD1
J gene: TRBJ2-7
CDR3 length: 15
CDR3 protein: CASSFGQGFSYEQYF
CDR3 DNA: TGTGCCAGCTCCTTTGGACAGGGTTTTTCCTACGAGCAGTACTTC

clone size: -
V gene: TRBV7-2
D gene: -
J gene: TRBJ2-7
CDR3 length: 13
CDR3 protein: CASSLEWDYEQYF
CDR3 DNA: TGTGCCAGCAGCTTAGAATGGGACTACGAGCAGTACTTC

clone size: -
V gene: TRBV9
D gene: TRBD1
J gene: TRBJ2-5
CDR3 length: 15
CDR3 protein: CASSEGTGVIETQYF
CDR3 DNA: TGTGCCAGCAGCGAAGGGACAGGGGTAATCGAGACCCAGTACTTC